These 18 T cell receptor beta chains share one sample of origin, sequenced in a study of cytomegalovirus exposure and HLA in healthy donors. A multiplex PCR was run with 60 Vbeta primers and 13 Jbeta primers. Profiled with immunoSEQ multiplex PCR; TCRdb holds only in-frame clones, not every one. The data contain under 150,000 clones, about 82% of them singletons. Specimen: PBMCs. The receptor source for this set is a male donor in good health and CMV-seronegative.

This clone was counted a single time. The gene calls are TRBV11-2 and TRBJ2-1; 7 bases are shared with TRBD1. With V trimmed by 3 bases and J by 5 bases, 7 bases remained unmatched. Germline-derived CDR1 and CDR2 are SGHAT and FQNNGV. The CDR3 spans 15 residues. The CDR3 sequence: CASSFRDSPNNEQFF. The DNA of the CDR3 is TGTGCCAGCAGCTTCCGGGACAGTCCTAACAATGAGCAGTTCTTC.

In the case of this clone: A read error may produce the germline difference seen at one junction end. In the same sample, other DNA sequences code for this CDR3. V usage is TRBV7-9 and J usage is TRBJ1-1; 9 positions agree with TRBD1. CDR3 size: 14 residues. CDR1 and CDR2 (germline): SEHNR, FQNEAQ (reference sequence). CDR3 region: CSSSLGQGTTEAFF. CDR3 DNA sequence: TGTTCCAGCTCGTTGGGACAGGGAACCACCGAAGCTTTCTTT.

The V call is TRBV7-9, the J call TRBJ1-1; D is unresolved. V was pared by 11 bases and J by 2 bases, with 15 bases between. The germline gives CDR1 SEHNR, CDR2 FQNEAQ (reference sequence). This CDR3 is built from 13 residues. The CDR3 protein is CAGRNRQNTEAFF. The CDR3 coding sequence is TGTGCCGGAAGGAACAGACAAAACACTGAAGCTTTCTTT.

V and J are TRBV7-6 and TRBJ2-6; D is unclear. The V end was cut by 7 bases, the J end by 3 bases, with 4 bases between. Germline CDR1 and CDR2: SGHVS and FNYEAQ. This CDR3 is 12 amino acids long. The CDR3 reads CASTGGANVLTF. The CDR3 DNA follows: TGTGCCAGCACCGGTGGGGCCAACGTCCTGACTTTC.

The chain recombines TRBV5-1 with TRBJ1-2, with TRBD1 matching 7 bases. Germline CDR1 reads SGHRS; CDR2 reads YFSETQ. The CDR3 is 15 amino acids. V was clipped by 1 base and J by 0 bases; unmatched bases: 3. The CDR3 loop reads CASSLWDRPNYGYTF. CDR3 DNA: TGCGCCAGCAGCTTGTGGGACAGACCTAACTATGGCTACACCTTC.

J is TRBJ2-1 and V is TRBV7-8, with 8 bases lining up with TRBD1. V lost 1 base to trimming and J lost 13 bases; unmatched junction nucleotides: 12. Germline CDR1 is SGHVS and CDR2 is FQNEAQ. CDR3 length: 15 residues. This CDR3 reads CASSLVPTGGLSQFF. As DNA, the CDR3 is TGTGCCAGCAGCTTAGTCCCTACAGGGGGTTTAAGTCAGTTCTTC.

The chain carries TRBV9 and TRBJ2-5; 13 bases are a match to TRBD2. The J call is in doubt because the DNA end fits TRBJ2-7 better. The CDR3 is 21 residues long. Germline loops: CDR1 SGDLS, CDR2 YYNGEE. As DNA, the CDR3 is TGTGCCAGCAGCGTAGTTGAGGTGAGGGAGGGACTAGCGGGGTTCACTTACGAGCAGTACTTC. Translated, it gives CASSVVEVREGLAGFTYEQYF.

The chain couples TRBV4-2 to TRBJ2-3; 9 nucleotides align to TRBD2. The germline CDR1 and CDR2 sequences are LGHNA and YNFKEQ. The CDR3 runs 17 residues. With 0 bases clipped from V and 4 bases from J, the junction kept 8 bases outside the gene matches. CDR3 DNA sequence: TGTGCCAGCAGCCAAGATACAAGCGGGAGGATCTCAGATACGCAGTATTTT. Amino acids: CASSQDTSGRISDTQYF.

The chain links TRBV5-1 to TRBJ2-1; 7 bases agree with TRBD2. Germline V CDR1 and CDR2: SGHRS, YFSETQ. V shed 6 bases and J 4 bases; nucleotides not matched to a gene: 7. CDR3 length equals 14 residues. This CDR3 reads CASMKGGQYNEQFF. The CDR3 DNA is TGCGCCAGCATGAAGGGAGGGCAATACAATGAGCAGTTCTTC.

The V and J genes are TRBV4-2 and TRBJ2-7; 9 bases map to TRBD1. Losses at the gene ends were 1 base for V and 3 bases for J; bases not matched to a gene: 7. Germline V gene lookup returns CDR1 LGHNA and CDR2 YNFKEQ. The CDR3 spans 16 residues. CDR3 protein: CASSQGMGQGSYEQYF. In nucleotides, the CDR3 is TGTGCCAGCAGCCAAGGTATGGGACAGGGTAGCTACGAGCAGTACTTC.

About this clone: Other DNA sequences of this sample code for an identical CDR3. The chain links TRBV13 to TRBJ2-3; 9 positions match TRBD2. The V segment lost 2 bases and the J segment 2 bases; nucleotides outside the gene matches: 11. Per germline, CDR1 PRHDT and CDR2 FYEKMQ (reference sequence). CDR3 length equals 18 residues. For the CDR3, the DNA is TGTGCCAGCAGCTTACGCCTAGCGGGGTCCGAAATCACAGATACGCAGTATTTT. Encoded protein: CASSLRLAGSEITDTQYF.

The chain is built from TRBV15 and TRBJ2-5, with TRBD1 matching 10 bases. The CDR3 is 15 residues long. Germline V gene lookup returns CDR1 LNHNV and CDR2 YYDKDF (reference sequence). Trimming removed 1 base from V and 4 bases from J; junction bases left unmatched: 3. This CDR3 is CATSRAGQGIETQYF. CDR3 DNA sequence: TGTGCCACCAGCAGAGCGGGACAGGGGATAGAGACCCAGTACTTC.

The chain carries TRBV6-4 and TRBJ1-1; tentative D call: TRBD1 (6 bases). The germline gives CDR1 MRHNA, CDR2 SNTAGT. V was pared by 8 bases and J by 1 base, with 17 bases between. The CDR3 extends over 15 amino acids. In nucleotides, the CDR3 is TGTGCCAGCGTTCAGTTAGCAGGGGAGAACACTGAAGCTTTCTTT. Translation gives CASVQLAGENTEAFF.

The chain is built from TRBV6-6 and TRBJ1-1; 8 bases are a match to TRBD1. J gave up 8 bases and V 0 bases, and 2 bases lay outside the gene matches. Germline-derived CDR1 and CDR2 are MNHNY and SVGAGI (reference sequence). The CDR3 has 13 amino acids. The CDR3 reads CASSYSTGDEAFF. CDR3 bases: TGTGCCAGCAGTTACTCGACAGGGGACGAAGCTTTCTTT.

This clone is a singleton in its sample. This rearrangement joins TRBV4-2 to TRBJ1-2; TRBD1 matches 7 bases. Germline V gene data show CDR1 as LGHNA and CDR2 as YNFKEQ. J was trimmed by 4 bases and V by 0 bases; bases with no gene match: 5. CDR3 length equals 15 residues. The CDR3 nucleotides read TGTGCCAGCAGCCAAGATCAGGGGGTAGGCTATGGCTACACCTTC. The encoded protein is CASSQDQGVGYGYTF.

This clone was seen more than once but under ten times. This chain uses TRBV5-1 with TRBJ1-1; 8 positions agree with TRBD1. V shed 4 bases, J shed 4 bases, and the junction held 3 bases outside the gene matches. Germline values: CDR1 SGHRS, CDR2 YFSETQ. The CDR3 length is 13 residues. CDR3 sequence (DNA): TGCGCCAGCAGCCCTGGACAGGGCACTGAAGCTTTCTTT. Residues: CASSPGQGTEAFF.

The chain recombines TRBV5-1 with TRBJ2-7; 7 bases are shared with TRBD1. CDR1 is SGHRS and CDR2 is YFSETQ in the germline V gene. J gave up 1 base and V 5 bases, and 6 bases lay outside the gene matches. The CDR3 runs 14 residues. The CDR3 loop reads CASRRGQVSYEQYF. The DNA of the CDR3 is TGCGCCAGCAGAAGAGGACAGGTTTCCTACGAGCAGTACTTC.

This clone has just one count. The rearrangement links TRBV6-5 to TRBJ2-2; TRBD2 aligns across 10 bases. CDR1 is MNHEY, CDR2 SVGAGI, per germline. V lost 7 bases, J lost 5 bases, and 7 bases stayed unmatched. The CDR3 runs to 15 residues. In DNA, the CDR3 is TGTGCCAGCACCAAAGCGGGGGGGCGGACCGGGGAGCTGTTTTTT. This sequence encodes CASTKAGGRTGELFF.